This entry lists 21 T cell receptor beta chains sequenced from one sample in a study of neoadjuvant nivolumab and ipilimumab in lung cancer (dated by TCRdb to 2020 to 2022). Library creation used the immunoSEQ multiplex PCR assay. This immuneACCESS table, as held by TCRdb, lists in-frame sequences with V and J called but not all clones. Of the missing ones, under half trace to an unresolved V gene in checked studies; the others have no known cause. For this sample there are 15,000 to 20,000 clones; around 77% appear just once. Clones ranked in the top ten supply under 8.5% of the sample. Reading the label with the study, this specimen's time point is: at surgical resection after neoadjuvant nivolumab +/- ipilimumab. The sequencing here drew on tumor tissue, taken after neoadjuvant nivolumab, alone or with ipilimumab, at or shortly before surgery. All receptors come from an adult with non-small cell lung cancer.

J is TRBJ2-2 and V is TRBV6-1, with TRBD1 identical over 8 bases. Germline-derived CDR1 and CDR2 are MNHNS and SASEGT. The CDR3 is made up of 14 amino acids. The V and J ends lost 1 base and 13 bases, in that order; junction bases with no gene match: 8. CDR3 amino acids: CASSEGQGRNRLFF. The CDR3 DNA sequence: TGTGCCAGCAGTGAAGGACAGGGGCGGAATAGGCTGTTTTTT.

The J gene is TRBJ1-1, the V gene TRBV11-2, with 7 positions matching TRBD1. V was clipped by 5 bases and J by 1 base; unmatched bases: 7. Germline CDR1 SGHAT, CDR2 FQNNGV. This CDR3 is built from 15 residues. CDR3 coding DNA: TGTGCCAGCAGCGCTACAGGGGTCTGGAACACTGAAGCTTTCTTT. As protein: CASSATGVWNTEAFF.

This chain uses TRBV30 with TRBJ1-1; D perhaps matches TRBD1 (5 bases). The V end was cut by 4 bases, the J end by 5 bases, with 11 bases between. From germline, CDR1 is GTSNPN and CDR2 SVGIG (reference sequence). This CDR3 region has 12 residues. The CDR3 DNA reads TGTGCCTGGATCGTCGGGGGAACTGAAGCTTTCTTT. As protein: CAWIVGGTEAFF.

The chain links TRBV5-1 to TRBJ2-3; the match to TRBD2 covers 7 bases. This CDR3 contains 15 residues. Trimming cost V 7 bases and J 6 bases; bases outside gene matches: 14. The germline gives CDR1 SGHRS, CDR2 YFSETQ. In DNA, the CDR3 is TGCGCCAGCGTTCCAGACGGGGGGTCGATGGATACGCAGTATTTT. It codes for CASVPDGGSMDTQYF.

The rearrangement uses TRBV14 and TRBJ1-4; D is unclear. The germline CDR1 and CDR2 sequences are SGHDN and FVKESK. The V and J ends lost 4 bases and 0 bases respectively, with 15 bases between them. CDR3 size: 17 residues. The CDR3 DNA reads TGTGCCAGCAGCCCTCACGACGTAGCTACAACTAATGAAAAACTGTTTTTT. Translation: CASSPHDVATTNEKLFF. Full variable domain (rest looked up from reference TRBV14 and TRBJ1-4): EAGVTQFPSHSVIEKGQTVTLRCDPISGHDNLYWYRRVMGKEIKFLLHFVKESKQDESGMPNNRFLAERTGGTYSTLKVQPAELEDSGVYFCASSPHDVATTNEKLFFGSGTQLSVL.

In nucleotides, the CDR3 is TGTGCCAGCAGCTTAGAGGCAGGGGCCGGGGAGCTGTTTTTT. This translates into CASSLEAGAGELFF. This rearrangement joins TRBV11-2 to TRBJ2-2, with a weak D call TRBD1 (6 bases). The V gene's germline CDR1 is SGHAT and CDR2 FQNNGV. The CDR3 sequence is 14 residues long. Trimming removed 0 bases from V and 6 bases from J, with 8 bases in between.

The rearrangement uses TRBV6-7 and TRBJ1-1; D is unclear. TRBV6-7 is given ORF status, its function remaining uncertain. The CDR3 consists of 17 residues. V was cut by 2 bases and J by 2 bases, with 18 bases left in between. CDR3 bases: TGTGCCAGCAGTTACCCCGAAGTGGGGAGGGAAAACACTGAAGCTTTCTTT. Its protein product is CASSYPEVGRENTEAFF.

The rearrangement joins TRBV14 to TRBJ2-5, with D possibly TRBD1 on 6 matching bases. This CDR3 has 14 residues. V lost 5 bases to trimming and J lost 1 base, with 11 bases between them. Germline V gene sequence: CDR1 SGHDN, CDR2 FVKESK. The CDR3 DNA reads as TGTGCCAGCAGCGAACAGGGTTTCCAAGAGACCCAGTACTTC. This gives the protein CASSEQGFQETQYF. The complete variable domain, with remaining parts taken from reference TRBV14 and TRBJ2-5, reads EAGVTQFPSHSVIEKGQTVTLRCDPISGHDNLYWYRRVMGKEIKFLLHFVKESKQDESGMPNNRFLAERTGGTYSTLKVQPAELEDSGVYFCASSEQGFQETQYFGPGTRLLVL.

This chain connects TRBV7-2 to TRBJ2-4, with 10 bases matching TRBD2. Trimming cost V 1 base and J 2 bases; bases outside gene matches: 11. This CDR3 has 19 amino acids. From germline, CDR1 is SGHTA and CDR2 FQGNSA. The CDR3 reads CASSLGRTSGVVSKNIQYF. In DNA, the CDR3 is TGTGCCAGCAGCTTAGGCCGGACTAGCGGTGTTGTGTCCAAAAACATTCAGTACTTC.

V is TRBV6-1 and J is TRBJ1-1, with 9 nucleotides matching TRBD1. Germline-derived CDR1 and CDR2 are MNHNS and SASEGT. The V and J ends lost 6 bases and 6 bases, in that order; junction bases with no gene match: 2. The CDR3 covers 12 residues. CDR3 sequence (DNA): TGTGCCAGCAGACAGGGGGCCTCTGAAGCTTTCTTT. It translates to CASRQGASEAFF.

This clone was seen once. This rearrangement joins TRBV11-2 to TRBJ2-5; D remains ambiguous. V lost 1 base, J lost 6 bases, and 9 bases lay in between. This CDR3 comprises 13 residues. Per the germline V gene, CDR1 is SGHAT and CDR2 is FQNNGV. CDR3 sequence reads: CASSLGPGQTQYF. The CDR3 region has the DNA TGTGCCAGCAGCTTAGGCCCCGGTCAGACCCAGTACTTC.

The chain has TRBV11-3 and TRBJ2-5; possibly TRBD1 for D (6 bases). Germline V gives CDR1 SGHNT, CDR2 YENEEA. The CDR3 runs to 17 residues. V lost 5 bases, J lost 5 bases, and 24 bases lay in between. As DNA, the CDR3 is TGTGCCAGCAGCCCTCGGAAGGCAGGGGCCCAAGGGGAGACCCAGTACTTC. Its translation is CASSPRKAGAQGETQYF.

J is TRBJ1-2 and V is TRBV6-5; the D gene is possibly TRBD1 (5 bases). The CDR3 is 14 residues long. From germline, CDR1 is MNHEY and CDR2 SVGAGI. Trimming removed 7 bases from V and 2 bases from J, with 14 bases in between. This CDR3 is CASTYTGGNYGYTF. The CDR3 bases are TGTGCCAGCACTTATACGGGGGGGAACTATGGCTACACCTTC.

The V and J genes are TRBV7-9 and TRBJ2-3; D is ambiguous. Germline V gene sequence: CDR1 SEHNR, CDR2 FQNEAQ (reference sequence). V was pared by 8 bases and J by 3 bases, with 15 bases between. CDR3 length: 14 amino acids. CDR3 loop: CASLSSGRTDTQYF. CDR3 nucleotides: TGTGCCAGCTTATCGTCGGGCCGGACAGATACGCAGTATTTT.

The chain has TRBV18 and TRBJ1-2; tentatively, D is TRBD1 (5 bases). Germline CDR1 is KGHSH and CDR2 is LQKENI. The CDR3 has 14 amino acids. The V gene lost 3 bases and the J gene lost 3 bases, with 11 bases spanning the gap. The CDR3 loop is CASSPLQDDYGYTF. CDR3 bases: TGTGCCAGCTCACCTCTACAGGACGACTATGGCTACACCTTC.

The CDR3 protein is CASSLGRGQETQYF. The CDR3 nucleotides are TGTGCCAGCAGTTTGGGGAGGGGACAAGAGACCCAGTACTTC. The chain combines TRBV27 with TRBJ2-5; 7 nucleotides match TRBD2. The CDR3 has 14 residues. The germline gives CDR1 MNHEY, CDR2 SMNVEV (reference sequence). V lost 3 bases to trimming and J lost 2 bases; unmatched junction nucleotides: 3.

This clone has a single count. This chain joins TRBV27 and TRBJ2-1, with D maybe TRBD2 (5 bases). V was clipped by 2 bases and J by 10 bases, with 12 bases between them. This CDR3 is built from 13 residues. Per germline, CDR1 MNHEY and CDR2 SMNVEV (reference sequence). The CDR3 coding sequence is TGTGCCAGCAGTTTAGGGAGCATCCGGGAGCAGTTCTTC. It encodes CASSLGSIREQFF.

The CDR3 loop reads CASSYSRQGPYVEQYF. CDR3 DNA: TGTGCCAGCAGTTACTCCAGACAGGGCCCTTACGTCGAGCAGTACTTC. The gene calls are TRBV6-5 and TRBJ2-7; 7 nucleotides match TRBD1. CDR1 is MNHEY, CDR2 SVGAGI, per germline. Trimming took 0 bases from V and 6 from J; bases not matched to a gene: 11. The CDR3 contains 16 residues.

The chain joins TRBV11-2 to TRBJ1-3; tentative D call: TRBD1 (5 bases). The germline V and J ends were trimmed by 3 bases and 0 bases, with 18 bases remaining between them. Per the germline V gene, CDR1 is SGHAT and CDR2 is FQNNGV. The CDR3 sequence is 18 residues long. The CDR3: CASSFISGLPNSGNTIYF. CDR3 sequence (DNA): TGTGCCAGCAGCTTCATTTCGGGGCTACCGAACTCTGGAAACACCATATATTTT.

This clone was detected a few times. The gene calls are TRBV4-2 and TRBJ1-2; the D gene is possibly TRBD1 (5 bases). With 0 bases removed from V and 4 bases from J, the gap between germline ends came to 15 bases. Per the germline V gene, CDR1 is LGHNA and CDR2 is YNFKEQ. The CDR3 contains 16 residues. The CDR3 bases are TGTGCCAGCAGCCAAGATCAGGTTCAGGGAGTCTATGGCTACACCTTC. It specifies CASSQDQVQGVYGYTF.

The V and J genes are TRBV5-1 and TRBJ1-1, with no clear D. The ends were cut back, 3 bases at V and 0 bases at J, with 6 bases in the middle. Germline V gives CDR1 SGHRS, CDR2 YFSETQ. The length of the CDR3 is 13 residues. This chain's CDR3 is CASSSQLNTEAFF. CDR3 sequence (DNA): TGCGCCAGCAGCTCGCAATTGAACACTGAAGCTTTCTTT.